This entry is about one TCR beta chain. This clone showed up just a few times. This receptor's antigen is unknown. No quality values exist for individual bases; no much larger clone is one base distant. The V end loses 4 bases and the J end loses 5 bases, and a stretch of 8 bases separates them. The CDR3 starts with the cysteine, ends with the phenylalanine, and has 12 residues. The kept DNA is CDR3 alone, 36 bases in frame from the first base. CDR1 and CDR2 (MGHDK, SYGVNS) derive from the germline V gene. TCRbeta CDR3 regions were amplified from genomic DNA by means of the immunoSEQ Assay, a bias-controlled multiplex PCR. The original methods were these. The number of nucleated cells in each sample was estimated by amplification of reference gene primers within the assay. To quantify the absolute abundance of each unique TCRbeta CDR3 rearrangement, sequence reads were collapsed and filtered. For each sample, productive Simpson clonality was calculated as the square root of Simpson's diversity index over productive rearrangements. TCRdb limited this immuneACCESS table to in-frame rearrangements with V and J called. A share of clones is missing; checked studies link under half to unresolved V genes, and the rest is unexplained. That table is the source of V, J and clone size, and D and trimming were worked out from the DNA. The sample yields under 80,000 clones; approximately 80% were counted once. The ten top clones hold roughly 43% of the sample.

This sample was included in a study of blood T cell repertoires in COVID-19 (TCRdb year 2020). For the wider study: Samples covering the acute and convalescent phases of COVID-19 were provided by collaborators in the United States, Italy and Spain. The material from the prospective study consisted of cDNA or gDNA derived from T cells, B-cell-depleted T cells, or PBMCs. The dataset comprised deeply sampled blood TCRbeta repertoires from subjects exposed to, actively infected with, or recovered from COVID-19. A freely available public database, intended as a resource for researchers studying the immune response to SARS-CoV-2, is where the repertoires were released. Samples came from the ongoing ImmuneRACE study (first 160 participants) plus 1,254 subjects from 6 global collaborators. Sample metadata almost always included a de-identified subject ID, COVID-19 status, age in years and sex. HLA class I and class II types, where available, came from metadata supplied by the sample provider rather than from assay-based typing. Study-level results and caveats: The quantity of clinical and demographic metadata differed by source and by participant and was supplied without curation.

The collaborating institutions used their own protocols to collect whole blood in K2EDTA tubes. For TCRbeta analysis, collaborators shipped samples in one of three forms: frozen whole blood, isolated PBMCs, or DNA extracted from either of those sample types. What was sequenced was peripheral blood. The rearranged chain carries TRBV25-1 and TRBJ1-2; the D gene remains uncertain. This receptor was identified in an elderly man with acute or convalescent COVID-19. The CDR3 corresponds to CASSVAAYGYTF. The DNA reads TGTGCCAGCAGTGTCGCAGCGTATGGCTACACCTTC.